Listed here is a single T cell receptor (beta chain). Sequencing used immunoSEQ multiplex PCR; TCRdb keeps in-frame clones, though not all of them. Found here are over 80,000 clones, around nine tenths of them singletons; the top ten hold roughly 0.61%. Regarding time point: baseline, week 1 (first vaccination visit). Stated treatment: pre-vaccination baseline after standard-of-care therapy. The data originate from a study of a mutant IDH1 vaccine in newly diagnosed glioma. The CDR3 has 17 amino acids. Trimming removed 0 bases from V and 7 bases from J, with 18 bases in between. Germline-derived CDR1 and CDR2 are KGHSH and LQKENI.

This clonotype was obtained from a woman aged 45 to 65 with glioma. V and J are TRBV18 and TRBJ1-4; D is perhaps TRBD1 (5 bases). The sequencing used PBMCs, collected from a glioma patient treated with radiotherapy, temozolomide or both. Here the CDR3 DNA reads TGTGCCAGCTCACCACCGGTCGGGGCTGGGGCTACTGAAAAACTGTTTTTT. The encoded protein is CASSPPVGAGATEKLFF.